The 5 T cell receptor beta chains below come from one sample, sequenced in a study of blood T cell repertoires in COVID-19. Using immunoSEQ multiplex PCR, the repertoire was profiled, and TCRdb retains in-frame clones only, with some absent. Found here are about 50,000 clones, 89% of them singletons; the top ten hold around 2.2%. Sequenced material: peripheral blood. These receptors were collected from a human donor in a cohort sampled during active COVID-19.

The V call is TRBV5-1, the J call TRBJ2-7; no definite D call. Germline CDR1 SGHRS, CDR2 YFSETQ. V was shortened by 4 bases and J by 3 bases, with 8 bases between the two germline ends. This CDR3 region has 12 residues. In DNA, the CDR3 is TGCGCCAGCAGCACTGATAACTACGAGCAGTACTTC. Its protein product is CASSTDNYEQYF.

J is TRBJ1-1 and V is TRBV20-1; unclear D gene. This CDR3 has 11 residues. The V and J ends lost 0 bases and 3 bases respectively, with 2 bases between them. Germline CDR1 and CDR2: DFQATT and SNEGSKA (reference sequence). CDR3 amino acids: CSARDYTEAFF. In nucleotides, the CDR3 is TGCAGTGCTAGAGACTACACTGAAGCTTTCTTT.

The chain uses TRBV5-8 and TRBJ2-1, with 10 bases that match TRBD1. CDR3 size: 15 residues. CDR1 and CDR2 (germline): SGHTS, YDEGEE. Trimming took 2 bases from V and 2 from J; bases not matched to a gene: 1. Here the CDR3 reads CASSFGTGAYNEQFF. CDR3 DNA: TGTGCCAGCAGCTTTGGGACAGGGGCCTACAATGAGCAGTTCTTC. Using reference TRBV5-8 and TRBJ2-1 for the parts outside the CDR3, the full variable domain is EAGVTQSPTHLIKTRGQQATLRCSPISGHTSVYWYQQALGLGLQFLLWYDEGEERNRGNFPPRFSGRQFPNYSSELNVNALELEDSALYLCASSFGTGAYNEQFFGPGTRLTVL.

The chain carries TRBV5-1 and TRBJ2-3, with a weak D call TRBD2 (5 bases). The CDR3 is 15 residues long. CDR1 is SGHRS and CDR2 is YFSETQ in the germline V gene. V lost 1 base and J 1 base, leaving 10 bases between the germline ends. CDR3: CASSLRGMGTDTQYF. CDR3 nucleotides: TGCGCCAGCAGCTTGCGGGGAATGGGCACAGATACGCAGTATTTT.

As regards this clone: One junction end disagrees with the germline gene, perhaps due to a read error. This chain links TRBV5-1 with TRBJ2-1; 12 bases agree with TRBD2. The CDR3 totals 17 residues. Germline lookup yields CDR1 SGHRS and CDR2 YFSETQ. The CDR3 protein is CASSLGLAGTPYNEQFF. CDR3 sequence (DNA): TGCGCCAGCAGTTTGGGACTAGCGGGCACTCCCTACAATGAGCAGTTCTTC.